These T cell receptor beta chains were read from a single sample in a study of cytomegalovirus exposure and HLA in healthy donors. TCRdb keeps only in-frame clones here, not all; method: immunoSEQ multiplex PCR. The data hold about 120,000 clones, with around 65% observed a single time. The specimen sequenced was PBMCs. The source is a man aged 18 to 29 in good health and CMV-seronegative. CDR3s include the opening cysteine and the closing phenylalanine or tryptophan. Each record gives: D gene, J gene, clone size, V gene, CDR3 protein, CDR3 DNA. D genes are given only for firm matches. Size is stated for part of the rows, as once, few or many counts, or as a class when the clone is expanded.

D gene: NA; J gene: TRBJ1-1; clone size: NA; V gene: TRBV30; CDR3 protein: CAWSVGVPGEAFF; CDR3 DNA: TGTGCCTGGAGTGTAGGGGTGCCAGGTGAAGCTTTCTTT
D gene: TRBD1; J gene: TRBJ1-2; clone size: NA; V gene: TRBV7-9; CDR3 protein: CASSLVSSGGLGYTF; CDR3 DNA: TGTGCCAGCAGCTTAGTTTCCTCAGGGGGCCTAGGCTACACCTTC
D gene: TRBD1; J gene: TRBJ1-4; clone size: NA; V gene: TRBV28; CDR3 protein: CASSLPGQGDEKLFF; CDR3 DNA: TGTGCCAGCAGTTTACCGGGACAGGGGGACGAAAAACTGTTTTTT
D gene: NA; J gene: TRBJ2-5; clone size: NA; V gene: TRBV28; CDR3 protein: CASSRYTNQETQYF; CDR3 DNA: TGTGCCAGCAGCCGATACACCAACCAAGAGACCCAGTACTTC
D gene: NA; J gene: TRBJ2-7; clone size: NA; V gene: TRBV4-1; CDR3 protein: CASSLGPDQGAYEQYF; CDR3 DNA: TGCGCCAGCAGCCTGGGGCCAGATCAAGGGGCCTACGAGCAGTACTTC
D gene: NA; J gene: TRBJ2-7; clone size: NA; V gene: TRBV28; CDR3 protein: CASRYGYEQYF; CDR3 DNA: TGTGCCAGCCGGTATGGCTACGAGCAGTACTTC
D gene: TRBD1; J gene: TRBJ2-5; clone size: NA; V gene: TRBV30; CDR3 protein: CACRGTGVRETQYF; CDR3 DNA: TGCGCCTGTCGCGGGACAGGGGTACGAGAGACCCAGTACTTC
D gene: NA; J gene: TRBJ1-4; clone size: NA; V gene: TRBV30; CDR3 protein: CAWSVSGGRREKLFF; CDR3 DNA: TGTGCCTGGAGTGTATCTGGGGGCCGGCGGGAAAAACTGTTTTTT
D gene: NA; J gene: TRBJ1-1; clone size: NA; V gene: TRBV21-1; CDR3 protein: CASSNYRKNTEAFF; CDR3 DNA: TGTGCCAGCAGCAACTACAGAAAGAACACTGAAGCTTTCTTT
D gene: TRBD1; J gene: TRBJ2-2; clone size: NA; V gene: TRBV10-1; CDR3 protein: CASSDRQGKNTGELFF; CDR3 DNA: TGCGCCAGCAGCGACCGACAGGGGAAGAACACCGGGGAGCTGTTTTTT
D gene: NA; J gene: TRBJ2-7; clone size: NA; V gene: TRBV30; CDR3 protein: CAWTLGGPSYEQYF; CDR3 DNA: TGTGCCTGGACCCTCGGGGGGCCTTCCTACGAGCAGTACTTC
D gene: TRBD1; J gene: TRBJ2-1; clone size: NA; V gene: TRBV5-4; CDR3 protein: CASSLPGTGGREQFF; CDR3 DNA: TGTGCCAGCAGCCTACCCGGGACAGGGGGGAGGGAGCAGTTCTTC
D gene: NA; J gene: TRBJ1-4; clone size: NA; V gene: TRBV27; CDR3 protein: CASSLTSGQKNEKLFF; CDR3 DNA: TGTGCCAGCAGCCTTACGTCTGGACAGAAGAATGAAAAACTGTTTTTT
D gene: TRBD1; J gene: TRBJ1-1; clone size: NA; V gene: TRBV27; CDR3 protein: CASTDLGQGRGNTEAFF; CDR3 DNA: TGTGCCAGTACCGACCTTGGACAGGGTAGGGGGAACACTGAAGCTTTCTTT
D gene: TRBD1; J gene: TRBJ2-3; clone size: once; V gene: TRBV27; CDR3 protein: CASSIPTQGPTQYF; CDR3 DNA: TGTGCCAGCAGTATACCTACACAGGGGCCAACGCAGTATTTT
D gene: NA; J gene: TRBJ1-2; clone size: once; V gene: TRBV28; CDR3 protein: CASLSDGYTF; CDR3 DNA: TGTGCCAGCCTCTCCGATGGCTACACCTTC
D gene: NA; J gene: TRBJ2-1; clone size: few; V gene: TRBV7-9; CDR3 protein: CASSSFDTYNEQFF; CDR3 DNA: TGTGCCAGCAGCAGTTTCGACACATACAATGAGCAGTTCTTC
D gene: TRBD2; J gene: TRBJ2-2; clone size: NA; V gene: TRBV4-1; CDR3 protein: CASSQVGSGGANTGELFF; CDR3 DNA: TGCGCCAGCAGCCAAGTGGGTAGCGGGGGGGCGAACACCGGGGAGCTGTTTTTT
D gene: NA; J gene: TRBJ1-5; clone size: few; V gene: TRBV6-5; CDR3 protein: CASSYSKTADQPQHF; CDR3 DNA: TGTGCCAGCAGTTACTCGAAAACAGCAGATCAGCCCCAGCATTTT
D gene: NA; J gene: TRBJ2-1; clone size: NA; V gene: TRBV5-1; CDR3 protein: CASSLQQGYNEQFF; CDR3 DNA: TGCGCCAGCAGCCTCCAACAGGGCTACAATGAGCAGTTCTTC
D gene: TRBD1; J gene: TRBJ1-1; clone size: few; V gene: TRBV2; CDR3 protein: CASSEAHPRGRWVDTF; CDR3 DNA: TGTGCCAGCAGTGAAGCCCATCCTAGGGGGCGGTGGGTCGACACATTT
D gene: NA; J gene: TRBJ1-1; clone size: NA; V gene: TRBV19; CDR3 protein: CASSAEERTEAFF; CDR3 DNA: TGTGCCAGTAGTGCAGAGGAGCGCACTGAAGCTTTCTTT
D gene: TRBD2; J gene: TRBJ2-7; clone size: NA; V gene: TRBV9; CDR3 protein: CASSVGGLTKQYF; CDR3 DNA: TGTGCCAGCAGCGTAGGGGGACTAACCAAGCAGTACTTC
D gene: NA; J gene: TRBJ2-7; clone size: few; V gene: TRBV29-1; CDR3 protein: CSGGGTYEQYF; CDR3 DNA: TGCAGCGGCGGCGGCACCTACGAGCAGTACTTC